One T cell receptor beta chain is described in this entry. The CDR3 totals 16 residues. The V gene lost 5 bases and the J gene lost 3 bases, with 19 bases spanning the gap. Per germline, CDR1 KGHDR and CDR2 SFDVKD. The data were taken from a study of blood T cell repertoires in COVID-19. Study in general: Specimens from acute and convalescent COVID-19 originated in the United States, Italy and Spain. T cells, B-cell-depleted T cells, or PBMCs supplied cDNA or gDNA.

In the original analysis: Reference gene primer amplification gave nucleated cell count estimates. The method was immunoSEQ multiplex PCR; TCRdb's version includes in-frame clones alone and lacks a portion of them. That table supplies the V and J calls and clone size; D and trimming were determined from the DNA. The sample lists around 190,000 clones, approximately 82% occurring once. Source material: peripheral blood. This receptor was obtained from a human donor in a cohort sampled during active COVID-19. The rearrangement uses TRBV24-1 and TRBJ2-7; D possibly corresponds to TRBD1 (6 bases). CDR3 DNA sequence: TGTGCCACCAGTGCTGTGGGGGCAGGACAACACTACGAGCAGTACTTC. This translates into CATSAVGAGQHYEQYF.